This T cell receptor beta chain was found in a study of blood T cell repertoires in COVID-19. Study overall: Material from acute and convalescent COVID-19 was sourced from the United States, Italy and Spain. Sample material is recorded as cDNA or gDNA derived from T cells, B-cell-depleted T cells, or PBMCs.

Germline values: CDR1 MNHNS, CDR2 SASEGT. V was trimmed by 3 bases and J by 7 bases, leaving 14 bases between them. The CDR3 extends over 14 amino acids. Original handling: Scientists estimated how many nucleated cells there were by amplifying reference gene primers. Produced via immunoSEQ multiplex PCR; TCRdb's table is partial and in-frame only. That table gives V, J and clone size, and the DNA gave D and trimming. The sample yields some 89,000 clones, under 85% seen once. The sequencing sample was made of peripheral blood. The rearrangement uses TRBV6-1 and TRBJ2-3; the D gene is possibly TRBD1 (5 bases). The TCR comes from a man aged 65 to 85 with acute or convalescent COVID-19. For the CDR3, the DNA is TGTGCCAGCAGTGACAGGGAAGCAAGGAATACGCAGTATTTT. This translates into CASSDREARNTQYF.